This TCR beta chain emerged from a study of cytomegalovirus exposure and HLA in healthy donors. Study-wide points: Rare TCR sequences predominated, though certain public TCRs were found in many donors. Published work reported that the classifier diagnosed cytomegalovirus status with high specificity and sensitivity. The study flagged 150 to 200 TCR beta chains as cytomegalovirus-associated.

The assay was immunoSEQ multiplex PCR, and TCRdb's table has in-frame clones only and misses some. This table has 200,000 or so clones, over 80% appearing once. About this clone: Its antigen is not known.

Material for sequencing was PBMCs. The clonotype comes from a woman younger than 30 in good health and CMV-seronegative.

CDR3 DNA sequence: TGTGCCAGCAGTGCGGGACTAGCGGCCTACAATGAGCAGTTCTTC. It is translated as CASSAGLAAYNEQFF. The rearrangement uses TRBV6-1 and TRBJ2-1; 11 bases align to TRBD2. This CDR3 has 15 amino acids. With V trimmed by 4 bases and J by 2 bases, 1 base remained unmatched. The germline gives CDR1 MNHNS, CDR2 SASEGT.